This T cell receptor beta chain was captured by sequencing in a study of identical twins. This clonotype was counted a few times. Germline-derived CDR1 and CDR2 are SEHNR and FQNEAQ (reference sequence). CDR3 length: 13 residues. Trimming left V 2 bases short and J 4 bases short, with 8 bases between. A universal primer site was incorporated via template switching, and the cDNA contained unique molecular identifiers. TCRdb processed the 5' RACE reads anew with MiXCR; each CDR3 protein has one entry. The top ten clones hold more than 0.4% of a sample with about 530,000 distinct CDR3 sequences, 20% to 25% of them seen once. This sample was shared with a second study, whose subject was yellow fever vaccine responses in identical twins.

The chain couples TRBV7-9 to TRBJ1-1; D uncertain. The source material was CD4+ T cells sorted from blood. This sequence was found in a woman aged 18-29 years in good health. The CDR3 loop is CASSLRVLTEAFF. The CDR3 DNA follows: TGTGCCAGCAGCTTACGGGTGCTCACTGAAGCTTTCTTT. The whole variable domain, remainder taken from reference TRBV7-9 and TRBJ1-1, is DTGVSQNPRHKITKRGQNVTFRCDPISEHNRLYWYRQTLGQGPEFLTYFQNEAQLEKSRLLSDRFSAERPKGSFSTLEIQRTEQGDSAMYLCASSLRVLTEAFFGQGTRLTVV.